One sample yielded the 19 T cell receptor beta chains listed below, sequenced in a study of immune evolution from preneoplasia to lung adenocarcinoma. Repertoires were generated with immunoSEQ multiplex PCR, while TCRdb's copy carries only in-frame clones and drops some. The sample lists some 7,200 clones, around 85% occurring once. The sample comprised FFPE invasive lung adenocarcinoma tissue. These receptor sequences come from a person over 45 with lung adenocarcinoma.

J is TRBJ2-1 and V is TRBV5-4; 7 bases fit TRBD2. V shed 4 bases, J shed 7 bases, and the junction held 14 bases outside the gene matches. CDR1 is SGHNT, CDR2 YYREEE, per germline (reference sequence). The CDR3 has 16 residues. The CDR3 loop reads CASSESLAGVRNEQFF. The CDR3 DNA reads TGTGCCAGCAGCGAGAGCTTGGCGGGAGTGAGGAATGAGCAGTTCTTC.

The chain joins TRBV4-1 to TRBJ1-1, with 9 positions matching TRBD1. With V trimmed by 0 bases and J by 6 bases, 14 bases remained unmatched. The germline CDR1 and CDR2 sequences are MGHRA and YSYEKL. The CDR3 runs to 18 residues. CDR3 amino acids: CASSQDRRGTGTIAEAFF. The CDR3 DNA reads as TGCGCCAGCAGCCAAGATCGAAGGGGGACAGGGACGATCGCTGAAGCTTTCTTT.

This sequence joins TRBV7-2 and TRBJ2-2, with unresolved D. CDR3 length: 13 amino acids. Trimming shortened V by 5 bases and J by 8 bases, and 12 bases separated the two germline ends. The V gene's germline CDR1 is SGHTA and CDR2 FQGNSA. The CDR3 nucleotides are TGTGCCAGCAGCATAATGCTATGGGGGGAGCTGTTTTTT. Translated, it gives CASSIMLWGELFF.

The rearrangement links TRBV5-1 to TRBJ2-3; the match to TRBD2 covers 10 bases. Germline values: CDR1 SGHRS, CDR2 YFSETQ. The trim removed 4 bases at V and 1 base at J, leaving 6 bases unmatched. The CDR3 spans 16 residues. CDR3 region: CASSAIGTSGTDTQYF. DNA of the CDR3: TGCGCCAGCAGCGCGATTGGGACTAGCGGCACAGATACGCAGTATTTT.

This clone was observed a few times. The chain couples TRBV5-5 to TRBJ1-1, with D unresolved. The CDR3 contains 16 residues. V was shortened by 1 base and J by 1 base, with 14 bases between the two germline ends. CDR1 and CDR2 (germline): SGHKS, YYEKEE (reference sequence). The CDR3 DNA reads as TGTGCCAGCAGCTTGATCGGTAGGGAAGGGAACACTGAAGCTTTCTTT. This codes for CASSLIGREGNTEAFF.

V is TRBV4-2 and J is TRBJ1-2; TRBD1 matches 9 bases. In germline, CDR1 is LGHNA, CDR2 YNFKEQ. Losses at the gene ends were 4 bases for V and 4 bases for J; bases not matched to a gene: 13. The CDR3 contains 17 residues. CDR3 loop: CASSPGYETGGGYGYTF. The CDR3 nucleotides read TGTGCCAGCAGCCCAGGTTACGAGACAGGGGGTGGCTATGGCTACACCTTC.

CDR3 nucleotide sequence: TGTGCCAGCAGCTTAGCAGGCGGGACAGGGCGAACCGGGGAGCTGTTTTTT. This codes for CASSLAGGTGRTGELFF. The J gene is TRBJ2-2, the V gene TRBV7-8; TRBD1 aligns across 9 bases. The V segment lost 0 bases and the J segment 5 bases; nucleotides outside the gene matches: 7. This CDR3 has 17 residues. Germline V gene lookup returns CDR1 SGHVS and CDR2 FQNEAQ.

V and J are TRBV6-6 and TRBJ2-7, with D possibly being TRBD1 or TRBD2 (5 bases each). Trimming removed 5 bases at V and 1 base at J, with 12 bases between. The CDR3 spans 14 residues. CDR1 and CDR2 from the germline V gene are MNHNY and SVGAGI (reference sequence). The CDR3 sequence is CASSLSGQSYEQYF. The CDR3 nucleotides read TGTGCCAGCAGTCTCTCGGGGCAGTCCTACGAGCAGTACTTC.

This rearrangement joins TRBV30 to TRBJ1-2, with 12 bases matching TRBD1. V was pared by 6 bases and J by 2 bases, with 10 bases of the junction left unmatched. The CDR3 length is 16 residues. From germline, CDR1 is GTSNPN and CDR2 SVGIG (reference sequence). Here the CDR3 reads CACKGTGGAGNYGYTF. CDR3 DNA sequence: TGTGCCTGCAAGGGGACAGGGGGCGCCGGAAACTATGGCTACACCTTC.

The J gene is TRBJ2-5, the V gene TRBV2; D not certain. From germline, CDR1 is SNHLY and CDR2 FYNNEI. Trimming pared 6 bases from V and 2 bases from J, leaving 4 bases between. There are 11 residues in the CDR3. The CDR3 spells CASSAQETQYF. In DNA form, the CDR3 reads TGTGCCAGCAGCGCACAAGAGACCCAGTACTTC.

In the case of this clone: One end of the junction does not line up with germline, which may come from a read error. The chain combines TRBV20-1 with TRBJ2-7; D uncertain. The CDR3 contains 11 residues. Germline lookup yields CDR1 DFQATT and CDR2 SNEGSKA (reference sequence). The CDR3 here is CSARGFYEQYF. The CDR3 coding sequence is TGCAGTGCCAGAGGTTTCTACGAGCAGTACTTC.

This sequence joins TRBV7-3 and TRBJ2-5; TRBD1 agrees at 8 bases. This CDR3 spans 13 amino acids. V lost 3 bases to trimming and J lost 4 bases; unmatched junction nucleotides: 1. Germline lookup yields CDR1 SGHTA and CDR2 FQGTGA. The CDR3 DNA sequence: TGTGCCAGCAGCTTGGACAGGGCAGAGACCCAGTACTTC. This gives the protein CASSLDRAETQYF.

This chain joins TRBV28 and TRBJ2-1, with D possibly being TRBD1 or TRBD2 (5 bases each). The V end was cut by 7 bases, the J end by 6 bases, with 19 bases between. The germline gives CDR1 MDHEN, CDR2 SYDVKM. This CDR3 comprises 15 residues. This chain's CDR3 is CASNRGASRGNEQFF. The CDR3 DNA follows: TGTGCCAGCAACCGAGGGGCTTCAAGGGGCAATGAGCAGTTCTTC.

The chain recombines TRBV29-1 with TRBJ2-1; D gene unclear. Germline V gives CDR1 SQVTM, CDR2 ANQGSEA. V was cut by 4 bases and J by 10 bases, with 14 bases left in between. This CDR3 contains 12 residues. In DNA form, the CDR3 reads TGCAGCGTTGTGCCCACGAGTTGGGAGCAGTTCTTC. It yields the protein CSVVPTSWEQFF.

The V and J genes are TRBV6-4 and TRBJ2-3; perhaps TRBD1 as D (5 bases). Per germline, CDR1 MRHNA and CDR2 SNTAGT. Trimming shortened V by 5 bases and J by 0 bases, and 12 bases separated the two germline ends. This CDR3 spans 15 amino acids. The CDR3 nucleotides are TGTGCCAGCAGTCCCAGGGTTGGAAGCACAGATACGCAGTATTTT. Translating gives CASSPRVGSTDTQYF.

For the CDR3, the DNA is TGTGCCAGCAGTGATCCTGATCCTAGCGCAACCACCGGGGAGCTGTTTTTT. This codes for CASSDPDPSATTGELFF. The chain uses TRBV28 and TRBJ2-2; tentative D call: TRBD2 (6 bases). Germline CDR1 is MDHEN and CDR2 is SYDVKM. This CDR3 contains 17 residues. V lost 5 bases and J lost 4, with 20 bases in between.

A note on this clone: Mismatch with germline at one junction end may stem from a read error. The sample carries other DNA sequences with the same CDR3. CDR3 loop: CASSAGTEDNEQFF. CDR3 in DNA: TGTGCTAGCAGTGCCGGGACAGAAGACAATGAGCAGTTCTTC. The V gene is TRBV6-4, the J gene TRBJ2-1; the match to TRBD1 covers 7 bases. Germline V lookup: CDR1 MRHNA, CDR2 SNTAGT. This CDR3 comprises 14 residues.

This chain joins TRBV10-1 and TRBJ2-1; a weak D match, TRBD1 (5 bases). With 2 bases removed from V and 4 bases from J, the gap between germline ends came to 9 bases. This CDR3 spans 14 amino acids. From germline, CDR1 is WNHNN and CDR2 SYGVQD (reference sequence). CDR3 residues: CASSEGAGYNEQFF. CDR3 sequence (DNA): TGCGCCAGCAGTGAGGGGGCTGGTTACAATGAGCAGTTCTTC.

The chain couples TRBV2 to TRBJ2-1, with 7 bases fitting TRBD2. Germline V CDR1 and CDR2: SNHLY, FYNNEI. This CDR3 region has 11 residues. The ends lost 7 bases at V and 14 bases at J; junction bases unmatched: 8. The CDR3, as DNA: TGTGCCAGCACGGTCGGGACTACCGAGTTCTTC. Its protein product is CASTVGTTEFF.